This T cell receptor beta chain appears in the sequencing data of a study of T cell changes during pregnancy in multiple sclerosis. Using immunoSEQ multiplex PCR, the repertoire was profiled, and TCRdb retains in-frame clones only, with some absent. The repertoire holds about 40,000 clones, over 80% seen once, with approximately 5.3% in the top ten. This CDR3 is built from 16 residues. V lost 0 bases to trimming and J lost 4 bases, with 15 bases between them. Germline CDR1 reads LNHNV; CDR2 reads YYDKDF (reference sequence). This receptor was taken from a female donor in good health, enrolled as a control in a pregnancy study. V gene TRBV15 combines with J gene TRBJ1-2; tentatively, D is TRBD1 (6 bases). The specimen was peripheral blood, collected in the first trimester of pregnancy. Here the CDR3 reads CATSRDLQGGGYGYTF. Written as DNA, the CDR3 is TGTGCCACCAGCAGAGATCTTCAGGGAGGGGGCTATGGCTACACCTTC.